The rows below give T cell receptor beta chains drawn from one sample of a study of T cell responses to AZD1222 COVID-19 vaccine. Measured with immunoSEQ multiplex PCR; TCRdb has only the in-frame clones, and not every one. The data show 150,000 to 200,000 clones, 92% seen once. This material consisted of peripheral blood, taken 28 days after the second AZD1222 dose. These TCRs come from an adult who received the AZD1222 COVID-19 vaccine. The CDR3 runs from the conserved cysteine through the conserved F or W. Each record gives: J gene, clone size, D gene, V gene, CDR3 DNA, CDR3 protein. The D gene is left open where the match is weak. Not every row has a clone size; where given, it reads once, few, many or a size class.

J: TRBJ1-6
size: .
D: .
V: TRBV4-1
DNA: TGCGCCAGCAGCCAAAACAGGGTAGGGGGTTCACCCCTCCACTTT
CDR3: CASSQNRVGGSPLHF

J: TRBJ2-1
size: once
D: TRBD2
V: TRBV9
DNA: TGTGCCAGCAGCATACTAGCGGGGGGGAGCTCCTACAATGAGCAGTTCTTC
CDR3: CASSILAGGSSYNEQFF

J: TRBJ2-3
size: .
D: TRBD1
V: TRBV9
DNA: TGTGCCAGCAGCGTAGCCTCAGGGGGCGGGAGCACAGATACGCAGTATTTT
CDR3: CASSVASGGGSTDTQYF

J: TRBJ1-5
size: .
D: .
V: TRBV6-5
DNA: TGTGCCAGCAGCAGACAGGTGAGGGATCAGCCCCAGCATTTT
CDR3: CASSRQVRDQPQHF

J: TRBJ1-1
size: .
D: .
V: TRBV5-1
DNA: TGCGCCAGCAGCCTGAAAATCGGGGGGACTGAAGCTTTCTTT
CDR3: CASSLKIGGTEAFF

J: TRBJ1-5
size: .
D: TRBD1
V: TRBV5-6
DNA: TGTGCCAGCAGCCGGGGGACAGGGTATCAGCCCCAGCATTTT
CDR3: CASSRGTGYQPQHF

J: TRBJ1-2
size: .
D: TRBD1
V: TRBV5-8
DNA: TGTGCCAGCAGCCCATTCCAACAGGGGAGGCCGTATGGCTACACCTTC
CDR3: CASSPFQQGRPYGYTF

J: TRBJ1-5
size: .
D: .
V: TRBV7-9
DNA: TGTGCCAGCAGCTTACTCAGAACCCGATATCAGCCCCAGCATTTT
CDR3: CASSLLRTRYQPQHF

J: TRBJ2-5
size: .
D: .
V: TRBV7-9
DNA: TGTGCCAGCAGCTGGGGCCGGGAGACCCAGTACTTC
CDR3: CASSWGRETQYF

J: TRBJ1-2
size: once
D: .
V: TRBV6-5
DNA: TGTGCCAGCAGTTACCAGGGTTCGGCGACCTTC
CDR3: CASSYQGSATF

J: TRBJ1-1
size: .
D: TRBD1
V: TRBV5-8
DNA: TGTGCCAGCAGCTTGCCCGGGACAGGGGAGGAGGTTGAAGCTTTCTTT
CDR3: CASSLPGTGEEVEAFF

J: TRBJ2-5
size: .
D: TRBD2
V: TRBV3-1/TRBV3-2
DNA: TGTGCCAGCAGCCCAACTAGGCGGGGGTTGAAAGAGACCCAGTACTTC
CDR3: CASSPTRRGLKETQYF

J: TRBJ1-3
size: .
D: .
V: TRBV14
DNA: TGTGCCAGCAGCCAACAGGGGCGCTCTGGAAACACCATATATTTT
CDR3: CASSQQGRSGNTIYF

J: TRBJ2-2
size: .
D: .
V: TRBV2
DNA: TGTGCCAGCACAGGGGGGGCCGGGGAGCTGTTTTTT
CDR3: CASTGGAGELFF

J: TRBJ2-7
size: .
D: .
V: TRBV19
DNA: TGTGCCAGTTCTCCCCCCATGCAGGCCGGGCAATGGGAGCAGTACTTC
CDR3: CASSPPMQAGQWEQYF

J: TRBJ1-1
size: .
D: .
V: TRBV18
DNA: TGTGCCAGCTCACCCGTGATGCCCCCTGAAGCTTTCTTT
CDR3: CASSPVMPPEAFF

J: TRBJ2-1
size: few
D: .
V: TRBV9
DNA: TGTGCCAGCAGCCCCTCCGGCCTAAGCTCCTACAATGAGCAGTTCTTC
CDR3: CASSPSGLSSYNEQFF

J: TRBJ1-6
size: .
D: TRBD1
V: TRBV7-6
DNA: TGTGCCAGCAGCTTGGACCGGGACAGGGGTTCACCCCTCCACTTT
CDR3: CASSLDRDRGSPLHF

J: TRBJ2-7
size: .
D: .
V: TRBV18
DNA: TGTGCCAGCTCGCTTGAGATCACGTCGGCGCAGTACTTC
CDR3: CASSLEITSAQYF